Below, 32 T cell receptor beta chains from the same sample are listed, as sequenced in a study of T cells after yellow fever vaccination. From the 5' RACE reads, TCRdb called clonotypes with MiXCR, one entry per CDR3 protein. The sample lists 230,000 or so distinct CDR3 sequences, roughly 3.7% occurring once. The specimen comprised PBMCs, sampled 15 days after the yellow fever booster vaccination. These receptors all stem from a man between 18 and 35 years old who received the YFV17D yellow fever vaccine.

In its sample, this clonotype was seen many times. This chain links TRBV7-2 with TRBJ1-6; D call uncertain. The CDR3 is 12 amino acids. With 1 base removed from V and 10 bases from J, the gap between germline ends came to 5 bases. CDR1 is SGHTA, CDR2 FQGNSA, per germline. CDR3 protein: CASSLVPSPLHF. CDR3 nucleotide sequence: TGTGCCAGCAGCTTAGTACCATCACCCCTCCACTTT.

This clonotype appeared a few times. The gene calls are TRBV14 and TRBJ1-2; D not certain. This CDR3 has 17 residues. Germline V gives CDR1 SGHDN, CDR2 FVKESK. The germline V and J ends were trimmed by 1 base and 1 base, with 16 bases remaining between them. The CDR3 DNA follows: TGTGCCAGCAGCCAAGCTGCAGGATCAACAATTAACTATGGCTACACCTTC. It yields the protein CASSQAAGSTINYGYTF. Drawing the rest from reference TRBV14 and TRBJ1-2, the complete variable domain is EAGVTQFPSHSVIEKGQTVTLRCDPISGHDNLYWYRRVMGKEIKFLLHFVKESKQDESGMPNNRFLAERTGGTYSTLKVQPAELEDSGVYFCASSQAAGSTINYGYTFGSGTRLTVV.

This clonotype has at least ten counts. V and J are TRBV7-3 and TRBJ2-7, with 9 bases aligning to TRBD1. Unmatched junction bases numbered 6, after V lost 3 bases and J lost 3 bases. Germline lookup yields CDR1 SGHTA and CDR2 FQGTGA. The CDR3 consists of 15 residues. CDR3 coding DNA: TGTGCCAGCAGCTTGAATCCGGGACAGGGCTACGAGCAGTACTTC. It yields the protein CASSLNPGQGYEQYF.

This clonotype was seen ten or more times. The V gene is TRBV5-1, the J gene TRBJ1-1; no firm D call. Deletions cut 0 bases from V and 3 bases from J, with 12 bases between. The CDR3 has 15 amino acids. Germline V gives CDR1 SGHRS, CDR2 YFSETQ. CDR3: CASSLDPGEYTEAFF. The CDR3 DNA reads TGCGCCAGCAGCTTGGATCCGGGAGAATACACTGAAGCTTTCTTT.

This clonotype was counted a few times. V is TRBV4-2 and J is TRBJ2-3; 9 bases align to TRBD2. Trimming removed 0 bases from V and 4 bases from J; junction bases left unmatched: 2. This CDR3 is built from 15 residues. Germline V lookup: CDR1 LGHNA, CDR2 YNFKEQ. The CDR3 nucleotides read TGTGCCAGCAGCCAAGAGCGGGGGGGGTCAGATACGCAGTATTTT. Translating it yields CASSQERGGSDTQYF.

This clonotype occurred many times. The chain couples TRBV20-1 to TRBJ2-1, with D possibly being TRBD2 (6 bases). CDR1 and CDR2 (germline): DFQATT, SNEGSKA (reference sequence). The CDR3 contains 11 residues. The V gene lost 6 bases and the J gene lost 8 bases, with 11 bases spanning the gap. The CDR3 coding sequence is TGCAGTGCCACGGGACTGGATGAGCAGTTCTTC. It translates to CSATGLDEQFF.

V and J are TRBV6-2 or TRBV6-3 and TRBJ2-2; D is perhaps TRBD2 (7 bases). The CDR3 extends over 14 amino acids. The V gene's germline CDR1 is MNHEY and CDR2 SVGEGT. The V and J ends lost 6 bases and 6 bases respectively, with 14 bases between them. This chain's CDR3 is CASSPNGGPGELFF. The CDR3 bases are TGTGCCAGCAGCCCCAACGGGGGGCCCGGGGAGCTGTTTTTT.

This clonotype has at least ten counts. The chain couples TRBV10-3 to TRBJ1-2, with D perhaps TRBD1 (6 bases). V was pared by 3 bases and J by 11 bases, with 16 bases between. Germline lookup yields CDR1 ENHRY and CDR2 SYGVKD. The CDR3 length is 13 residues. CDR3 loop: CAISDTGKWVYTF. CDR3 nucleotides: TGTGCCATCAGTGACACAGGGAAGTGGGTATACACCTTC.

The CDR3 spells CASSLRPAGGQETQYF. CDR3 coding DNA: TGTGCCAGCAGCTTACGCCCCGCGGGGGGGCAAGAGACCCAGTACTTC. The chain links TRBV7-2 to TRBJ2-5; 9 nucleotides line up with TRBD2. The germline CDR1 and CDR2 sequences are SGHTA and FQGNSA. The CDR3 runs to 16 residues. J was trimmed by 2 bases and V by 2 bases; bases with no gene match: 6. Drawing the rest from reference TRBV7-2 and TRBJ2-5, the complete variable domain is GAGVSQSPSNKVTEKGKDVELRCDPISGHTALYWYRQSLGQGLEFLIYFQGNSAPDKSGLPSDRFSAERTGGSVSTLTIQRTQQEDSAVYLCASSLRPAGGQETQYFGPGTRLLVL.

This clonotype was recorded many times. The J gene is TRBJ2-7, the V gene TRBV7-9, with a possible D match to TRBD1 (5 bases). The CDR3 sequence is 13 residues long. Trimming stripped 3 bases from V and 7 bases from J, with 13 bases between. Germline V CDR1 and CDR2: SEHNR, FQNEAQ (reference sequence). The CDR3 sequence is CASSFRESSEQYF. CDR3 sequence (DNA): TGTGCCAGCAGCTTCAGGGAATCGAGTGAGCAGTACTTC.

The sample holds many counts of this clonotype. The chain is built from TRBV25-1 and TRBJ2-2; 7 positions match TRBD1. The CDR3 runs 16 residues. The germline V gene encodes CDR1 MGHDK and CDR2 SYGVNS. V trimming: 10 bases; J trimming: 2 bases; junction bases outside the gene matches: 13. In DNA form, the CDR3 reads TGTGCCACCCTTCGGGAAGGGACAGCTAACACCGGGGAGCTGTTTTTT. Translated: CATLREGTANTGELFF.

There are many counts of this clonotype. This chain uses TRBV7-9 with TRBJ2-7, with 7 bases identical to TRBD2. Germline lookup yields CDR1 SEHNR and CDR2 FQNEAQ (reference sequence). V lost 0 bases and J lost 2; bases outside the gene matches: 1. The CDR3 sequence is 14 residues long. CDR3 loop: CASSLAGGTYEQYV. In DNA form, the CDR3 reads TGTGCCAGCAGCTTAGCCGGGGGGACCTACGAGCAGTACGTC.

This clonotype was seen at least ten times. The rearrangement joins TRBV2 to TRBJ2-7; D gene unclear. CDR1 and CDR2 (germline): SNHLY, FYNNEI. Trimming removed 2 bases from V and 2 bases from J, with 13 bases in between. The CDR3 is 15 amino acids. This CDR3 reads CASSEWYRAAYEQYV. CDR3 in DNA: TGTGCCAGCAGTGAATGGTACCGAGCCGCCTACGAGCAGTACGTC.

This clonotype was counted at least ten times. The chain has TRBV20-1 and TRBJ2-5; 8 positions match TRBD2. The CDR3 is 13 amino acids. Germline assignment: CDR1 DFQATT and CDR2 SNEGSKA (reference sequence). V dropped 5 bases and J dropped 7; count of bases not matched to a gene: 9. CDR3 nucleotides: TGCAGTGCTCCCCCAGCGGGGGCCCGGACCCAGTACTTC. It yields the protein CSAPPAGARTQYF.

This clonotype was detected ten times or more. This chain joins TRBV20-1 and TRBJ2-3, with TRBD2 identical over 11 bases. The CDR3 sequence is 13 residues long. The germline gives CDR1 DFQATT, CDR2 SNEGSKA (reference sequence). J was trimmed by 10 bases and V by 6 bases; bases with no gene match: 9. The chain's CDR3 is CSAQGLAAEAQYF. CDR3 sequence (DNA): TGCAGTGCACAGGGACTAGCGGCCGAGGCGCAGTATTTT.

This clonotype was found many times. The V gene is TRBV7-9, the J gene TRBJ1-1; possible D gene TRBD1, 5 bases. CDR1 is SEHNR and CDR2 is FQNEAQ in the germline V gene (reference sequence). The CDR3 runs to 15 residues. Trimming cost V 0 bases and J 1 base, with 9 bases left between them. CDR3 amino acids: CASSLAAGKNTEAFF. The CDR3 DNA reads TGTGCCAGCAGCTTAGCGGCAGGGAAGAACACTGAAGCTTTCTTT. Variable domain in full (rest from reference TRBV7-9 and TRBJ1-1): DTGVSQNPRHKITKRGQNVTFRCDPISEHNRLYWYRQTLGQGPEFLTYFQNEAQLEKSRLLSDRFSAERPKGSFSTLEIQRTEQGDSAMYLCASSLAAGKNTEAFFGQGTRLTVV.

This clonotype occurred many times. J is TRBJ2-7 and V is TRBV5-1; D is unresolved. This CDR3 spans 15 amino acids. V dropped 0 bases and J dropped 2 bases, with 12 bases sitting between them. Germline values: CDR1 SGHRS, CDR2 YFSETQ. CDR3 amino acids: CASSLAELPPYEQYF. CDR3 DNA: TGCGCCAGCAGCTTGGCCGAACTGCCGCCCTACGAGCAGTACTTC.

This clonotype was observed many times. The chain combines TRBV20-1 with TRBJ2-1; D unresolved. The CDR3 covers 15 residues. The V gene lost 1 base and the J gene lost 2 bases, with 12 bases spanning the gap. Germline V gives CDR1 DFQATT, CDR2 SNEGSKA (reference sequence). The CDR3 loop is CSARGSRQAYNEQFF. Here the CDR3 DNA reads TGCAGTGCTAGAGGGTCTCGGCAGGCCTACAATGAGCAGTTCTTC.

This clonotype has a count of ten or more. The chain joins TRBV7-7 to TRBJ2-1; D is possibly TRBD1 or TRBD2 (5 bases each). Looked up from germline, CDR1 is SSHAT and CDR2 is FNYEAQ (reference sequence). The CDR3 covers 16 residues. V was trimmed by 3 bases and J by 7 bases, leaving 19 bases between them. Here the CDR3 DNA reads TGTGCCAGCAGCTTGAGTGGGACGGCGGCACGGAATGAGCAGTTCTTC. Encoded protein: CASSLSGTAARNEQFF.

The table lists this clonotype with many counts. The rearrangement uses TRBV20-1 and TRBJ2-7; TRBD1 matches at 7 bases. CDR1 is DFQATT, CDR2 SNEGSKA, per germline (reference sequence). Trimming at V came to 3 bases and at J to 2 bases, leaving 4 bases not matched to a gene. The CDR3 totals 13 residues. The CDR3 DNA is TGCAGTGCTAGTGGGACAGCAACCTACGAGCAGTACGTC. It yields the protein CSASGTATYEQYV.

This clonotype was counted at least ten times. The chain links TRBV18 to TRBJ1-6; D possibly corresponds to TRBD1 (5 bases). V dropped 3 bases and J dropped 14 bases, with 11 bases sitting between them. Germline V CDR1 and CDR2: KGHSH, LQKENI. CDR3 length: 12 amino acids. DNA of the CDR3: TGTGCCAGCTCACCGCTAGGGGAGACCCTCCACTTT. Translating gives CASSPLGETLHF.

This clonotype was detected a few times. The rearrangement joins TRBV7-7 to TRBJ2-7; the D is unclear. The CDR3 length is 14 residues. In germline, CDR1 is SSHAT, CDR2 FNYEAQ (reference sequence). Trimming shortened V by 5 bases and J by 4 bases, and 15 bases separated the two germline ends. The CDR3 sequence: CASSPDGRFYEQYF. The CDR3 DNA sequence: TGTGCCAGCAGCCCGGACGGAAGGTTTTACGAGCAGTACTTC.

Concerning this clonotype: The conserved final phenylalanine or tryptophan is absent from the CDR3, which likely points to a read error. The chain joins TRBV4-2 to TRBJ2-2; tentatively, D is TRBD1 or TRBD2 (5 bases each). The germline V gene encodes CDR1 LGHNA and CDR2 YNFKEQ. The CDR3 loop spans 16 amino acids. The V end lost 2 bases, the J end lost 0 bases, and 10 bases lay between the germline ends. CDR3 protein: CASSQLGAANTGELFL. CDR3 bases: TGTGCCAGCAGCCAACTCGGGGCAGCGAACACCGGGGAGCTGTTTCTT.

This rearrangement joins TRBV6-2 or TRBV6-3 to TRBJ2-3; 10 nucleotides align to TRBD2. The CDR3 is 17 residues long. The V gene end was trimmed by 1 base and the J gene end by 6 bases; junction bases not matched to a gene: 10. The V gene's germline CDR1 is MNHEY and CDR2 SVGEGT. CDR3 sequence: CASSYLRLAGATDTQYF. CDR3 in DNA: TGTGCCAGCAGTTACTTGCGGCTAGCGGGGGCCACGGATACGCAGTATTTT.

This clonotype was seen repeatedly, ten times or more. The gene calls are TRBV6-2 or TRBV6-3 and TRBJ2-3; D is ambiguous. V was clipped by 6 bases and J by 6 bases, with 16 bases between them. Germline CDR1 MNHEY, CDR2 SVGEGT. CDR3 size: 14 residues. CDR3 loop: CASRLGRILDTQYF. The DNA for the CDR3 is TGTGCCAGCAGGTTGGGCCGGATTCTCGATACGCAGTATTTT.

This clonotype was observed many times. The chain couples TRBV12-3 or TRBV12-4 to TRBJ1-6; 7 bases fit TRBD1. Trimming took 6 bases from V and 6 from J; bases not matched to a gene: 17. This CDR3 is 18 amino acids long. The CDR3 is CASRSRGDRPSSNSPLHF. The CDR3 nucleotides are TGTGCCAGCAGATCCCGGGGGGACAGACCATCAAGTAATTCACCCCTCCACTTT.

This clonotype was seen repeatedly, ten times or more. The CDR3, as DNA: TGTGCCAGCCCCCCCGTCCTGGACGGGGGTTCCTACGAGCAGTACTTC. Translated: CASPPVLDGGSYEQYF. The V gene is TRBV5-4, the J gene TRBJ2-7, with a possible D match to TRBD2 (6 bases). V was trimmed by 7 bases and J by 1 base, leaving 21 bases between them. The CDR3 consists of 16 residues. Germline lookup yields CDR1 SGHNT and CDR2 YYREEE (reference sequence).

This clonotype was counted at least ten times. V and J are TRBV25-1 and TRBJ2-3, with D unclear. The CDR3 length is 16 residues. Germline CDR1 reads MGHDK; CDR2 reads SYGVNS. Trimming took 4 bases from V and 4 from J, leaving 18 bases between them. CDR3 loop: CASSGWVSLRADTQYF. In DNA form, the CDR3 reads TGTGCCAGCAGTGGGTGGGTCTCCCTCCGCGCAGATACGCAGTATTTT.

This clonotype was observed at least ten times. The chain is built from TRBV7-2 and TRBJ1-1; D is ambiguous. Germline V lookup: CDR1 SGHTA, CDR2 FQGNSA. V lost 2 bases to trimming and J lost 4 bases, with 8 bases between them. CDR3 size: 13 residues. CDR3 protein: CASSLSWGTEAFF. In nucleotides, the CDR3 is TGTGCCAGCAGCTTATCGTGGGGCACTGAAGCTTTCTTT.

This clonotype was observed at least ten times. The rearrangement joins TRBV7-9 to TRBJ1-1; 7 positions agree with TRBD1. V shed 8 bases and J 0 bases; nucleotides not matched to a gene: 9. The CDR3 is made up of 15 amino acids. Germline V gene sequence: CDR1 SEHNR, CDR2 FQNEAQ (reference sequence). The CDR3 coding sequence is TGTGCCAGCTCCCTCGACAGGGTCATGAACACTGAAGCTTTCTTT. Amino acid sequence: CASSLDRVMNTEAFF.

In its sample, this clonotype was seen many times. The chain recombines TRBV5-1 with TRBJ2-4; a weak D match, TRBD1 (6 bases). The CDR3 runs to 16 residues. Trimming cost V 4 bases and J 0 bases, with 14 bases left between them. CDR1 and CDR2 (germline): SGHRS, YFSETQ. CDR3 residues: CASSVRGGVAKNIQYF. DNA for the CDR3: TGCGCCAGCAGCGTACGAGGGGGAGTAGCCAAAAACATTCAGTACTTC.

This clonotype appeared many times. V usage is TRBV6-1 and J usage is TRBJ2-7; TRBD1 matches 9 bases. The CDR3 has 16 residues. V lost 1 base and J lost 3; bases outside the gene matches: 7. Germline loops: CDR1 MNHNS, CDR2 SASEGT. CDR3 coding DNA: TGTGCCAGCAGTGAAGGGCGACAGGGGGAAGTCTACGAGCAGTACTTC. Its protein is CASSEGRQGEVYEQYF.